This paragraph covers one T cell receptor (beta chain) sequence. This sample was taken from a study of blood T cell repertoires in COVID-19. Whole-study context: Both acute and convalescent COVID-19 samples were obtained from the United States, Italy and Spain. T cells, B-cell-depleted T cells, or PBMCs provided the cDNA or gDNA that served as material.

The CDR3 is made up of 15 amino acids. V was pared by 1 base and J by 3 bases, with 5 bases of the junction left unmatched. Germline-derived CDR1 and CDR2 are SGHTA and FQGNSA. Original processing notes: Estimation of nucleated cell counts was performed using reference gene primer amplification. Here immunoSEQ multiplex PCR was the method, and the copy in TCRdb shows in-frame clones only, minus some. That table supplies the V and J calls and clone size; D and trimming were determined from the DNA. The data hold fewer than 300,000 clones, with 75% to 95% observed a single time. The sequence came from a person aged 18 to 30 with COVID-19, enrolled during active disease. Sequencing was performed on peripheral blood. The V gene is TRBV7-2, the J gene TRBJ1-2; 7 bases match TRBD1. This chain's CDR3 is CASSLGPGGDYGYTF. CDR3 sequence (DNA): TGTGCCAGCAGCTTAGGGCCAGGGGGAGACTATGGCTACACCTTC.